The text below deals with one T cell receptor (beta chain). This entry is derived from a study of blood T cell repertoires in COVID-19. Clones were read by immunoSEQ multiplex PCR, and TCRdb kept only the in-frame ones, dropping some. The repertoire holds about 340,000 clones, around nine tenths seen once, with about 3.5% in the top ten. In germline, CDR1 is MNHEY, CDR2 SVGEGT. This CDR3 is built from 13 residues. Trimming cost V 3 bases and J 8 bases, with 8 bases left between them. The source is a woman aged 18 to 35 who had recovered from COVID-19. The specimen was peripheral blood. The V call is TRBV6-2 or TRBV6-3, the J call TRBJ1-6; D remains ambiguous. CDR3 in amino acids: CASSYTEHSPLHF. Written as DNA, the CDR3 is TGTGCCAGCAGTTATACAGAGCATTCACCCCTCCACTTT.